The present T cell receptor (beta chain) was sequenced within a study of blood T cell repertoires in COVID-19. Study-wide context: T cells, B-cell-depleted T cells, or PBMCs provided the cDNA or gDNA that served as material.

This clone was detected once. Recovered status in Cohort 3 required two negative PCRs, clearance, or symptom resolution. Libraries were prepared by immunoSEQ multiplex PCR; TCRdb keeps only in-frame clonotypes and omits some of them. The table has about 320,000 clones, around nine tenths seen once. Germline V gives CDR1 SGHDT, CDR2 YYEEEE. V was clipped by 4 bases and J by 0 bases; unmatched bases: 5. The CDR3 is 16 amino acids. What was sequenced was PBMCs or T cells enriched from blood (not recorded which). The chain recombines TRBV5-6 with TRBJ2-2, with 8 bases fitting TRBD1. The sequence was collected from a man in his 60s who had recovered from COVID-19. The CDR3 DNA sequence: TGTGCCAGCAGCAATACGGGACAGGCGAACACCGGGGAGCTGTTTTTT. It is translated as CASSNTGQANTGELFF.